This TCR beta chain comes out of a study of beta chain features in type 1 diabetes. Study-wide background: Age, gender, cell numbers and subset yield matched between patients and controls.

General observations from the study: TCRB CDR3s from Type 1 diabetes patients were moderately but significantly shorter in all four CD4+ subsets. Small HLA sub-analyses could not settle whether HLA shapes TCRB rearrangement.

A note on this clone: Its matching antigen is unknown.

Expressed TCRB transcripts were sequenced, since all the RNA that had been isolated was reverse transcribed. There were around 3.5 million reads on average in the naive, central memory and regulatory T cell samples. Generated by immunoSEQ multiplex PCR, the TCRdb table keeps only in-frame clones and is missing some. There are around 44,000 clones in the sample; around 52% occur only once, and approximately 2.1% lies in the top ten. The source of this sequence is a woman between 18 and 30 years old in good health. Source material: Tregs from blood.

In nucleotides, the CDR3 is TGTGCCAGTAGTACCCGGCGGACCTACAATGAGCAGTTCTTC. Protein product: CASSTRRTYNEQFF. The rearrangement joins TRBV19 to TRBJ2-1; D ambiguous. The CDR3 covers 14 residues. Germline CDR1 reads LNHDA; CDR2 reads SQIVND (reference sequence). The germline V and J ends were trimmed by 4 bases and 2 bases, with 9 bases remaining between them.